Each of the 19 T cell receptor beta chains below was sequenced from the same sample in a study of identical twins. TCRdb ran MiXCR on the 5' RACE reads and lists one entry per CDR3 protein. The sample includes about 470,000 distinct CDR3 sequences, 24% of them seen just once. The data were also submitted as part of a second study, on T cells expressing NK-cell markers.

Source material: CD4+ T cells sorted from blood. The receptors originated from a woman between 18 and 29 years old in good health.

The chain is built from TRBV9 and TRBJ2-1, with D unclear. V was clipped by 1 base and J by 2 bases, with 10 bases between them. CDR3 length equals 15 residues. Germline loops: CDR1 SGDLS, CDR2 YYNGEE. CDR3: CASSVTLRAYNEQFF. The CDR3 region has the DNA TGTGCCAGCAGCGTAACCCTCCGGGCCTACAATGAGCAGTTCTTC. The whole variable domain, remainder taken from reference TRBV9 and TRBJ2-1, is DSGVTQTPKHLITATGQRVTLRCSPRSGDLSVYWYQQSLDQGLQFLIQYYNGEERAKGNILERFSAQQFPDLHSELNLSSLELGDSALYFCASSVTLRAYNEQFFGPGTRLTVL.

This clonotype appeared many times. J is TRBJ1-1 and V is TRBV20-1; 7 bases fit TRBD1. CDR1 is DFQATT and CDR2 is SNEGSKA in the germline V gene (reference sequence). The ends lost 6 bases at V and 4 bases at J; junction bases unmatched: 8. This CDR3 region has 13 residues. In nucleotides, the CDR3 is TGCAGTGCCTCGGACAGGTGGGCCACTGAAGCTTTCTTT. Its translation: CSASDRWATEAFF.

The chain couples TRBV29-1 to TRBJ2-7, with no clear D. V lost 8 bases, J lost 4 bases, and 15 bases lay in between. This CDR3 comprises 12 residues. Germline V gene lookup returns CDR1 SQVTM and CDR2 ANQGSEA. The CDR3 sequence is CSTGEDAYEQYF. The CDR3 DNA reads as TGCAGCACTGGGGAAGACGCGTACGAGCAGTACTTC.

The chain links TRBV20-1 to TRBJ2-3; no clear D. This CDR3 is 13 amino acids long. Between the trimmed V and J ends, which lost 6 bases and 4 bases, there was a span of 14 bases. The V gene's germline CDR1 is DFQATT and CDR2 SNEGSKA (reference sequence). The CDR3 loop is CSAPTPWADTQYF. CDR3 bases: TGCAGTGCCCCGACCCCTTGGGCAGATACGCAGTATTTT.

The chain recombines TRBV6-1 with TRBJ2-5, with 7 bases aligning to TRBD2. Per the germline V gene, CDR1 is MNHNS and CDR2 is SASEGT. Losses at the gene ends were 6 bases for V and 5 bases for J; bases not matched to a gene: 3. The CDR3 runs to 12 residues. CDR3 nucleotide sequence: TGTGCCAGCAGAGGGACTACCGAGACCCAGTACTTC. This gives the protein CASRGTTETQYF.

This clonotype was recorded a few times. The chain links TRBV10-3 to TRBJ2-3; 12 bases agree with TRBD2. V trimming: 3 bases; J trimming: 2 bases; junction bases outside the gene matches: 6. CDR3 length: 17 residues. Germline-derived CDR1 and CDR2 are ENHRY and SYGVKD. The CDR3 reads CAISDSTSGRNTDTQYF. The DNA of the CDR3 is TGTGCCATCAGTGACTCTACTAGCGGGAGGAACACAGATACGCAGTATTTT.

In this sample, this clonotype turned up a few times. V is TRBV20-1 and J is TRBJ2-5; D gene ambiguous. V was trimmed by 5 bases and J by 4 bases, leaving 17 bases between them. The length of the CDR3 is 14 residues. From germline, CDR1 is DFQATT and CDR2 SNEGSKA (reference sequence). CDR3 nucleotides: TGCAGTGCTCGATTGGACGCCTCCGGAGAGACCCAGTACTTC. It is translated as CSARLDASGETQYF.

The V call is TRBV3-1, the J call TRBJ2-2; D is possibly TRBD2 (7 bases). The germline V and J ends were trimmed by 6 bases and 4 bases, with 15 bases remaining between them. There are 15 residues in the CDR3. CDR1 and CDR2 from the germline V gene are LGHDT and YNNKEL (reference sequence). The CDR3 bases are TGTGCCAGCAGACTCAAAGGGGGGGCCACCGGGGAGCTGTTTTTT. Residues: CASRLKGGATGELFF. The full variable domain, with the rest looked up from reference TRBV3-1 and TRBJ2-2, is DTAVSQTPKYLVTQMGNDKSIKCEQNLGHDTMYWYKQDSKKFLKIMFSYNNKELIINETVPNRFSPKSPDKAHLNLHINSLELGDSAVYFCASRLKGGATGELFFGEGSRLTVL.

DNA of the CDR3: TGCAGCGTAGACTTAGGGCGCACAGATACGCAGTATTTT. Its translation: CSVDLGRTDTQYF. This chain uses TRBV29-1 with TRBJ2-3; D not certain. V lost 6 bases and J lost 1, with 11 bases in between. CDR1 is SQVTM and CDR2 is ANQGSEA in the germline V gene. CDR3 length equals 13 residues.

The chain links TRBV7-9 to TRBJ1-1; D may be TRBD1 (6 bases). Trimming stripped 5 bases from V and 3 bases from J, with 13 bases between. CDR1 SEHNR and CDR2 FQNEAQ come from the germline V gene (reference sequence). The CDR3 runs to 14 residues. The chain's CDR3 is CASSMLQGDTEAFF. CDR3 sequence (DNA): TGTGCCAGCAGCATGTTACAGGGTGACACTGAAGCTTTCTTT. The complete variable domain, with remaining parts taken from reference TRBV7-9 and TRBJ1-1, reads DTGVSQNPRHKITKRGQNVTFRCDPISEHNRLYWYRQTLGQGPEFLTYFQNEAQLEKSRLLSDRFSAERPKGSFSTLEIQRTEQGDSAMYLCASSMLQGDTEAFFGQGTRLTVV.

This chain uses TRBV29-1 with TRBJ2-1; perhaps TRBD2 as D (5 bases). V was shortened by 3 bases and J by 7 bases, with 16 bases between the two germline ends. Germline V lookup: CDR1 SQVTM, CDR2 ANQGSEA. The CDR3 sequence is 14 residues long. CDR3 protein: CSVEGSGWKNEQFF. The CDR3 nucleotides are TGCAGCGTTGAGGGATCGGGGTGGAAGAATGAGCAGTTCTTC.

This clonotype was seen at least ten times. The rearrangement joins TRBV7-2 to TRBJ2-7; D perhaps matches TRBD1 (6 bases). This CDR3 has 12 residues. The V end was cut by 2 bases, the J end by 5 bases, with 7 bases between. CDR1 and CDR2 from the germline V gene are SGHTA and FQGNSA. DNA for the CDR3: TGTGCCAGCAGCTTAACAGGGCACGAGCAGTACTTC. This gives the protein CASSLTGHEQYF. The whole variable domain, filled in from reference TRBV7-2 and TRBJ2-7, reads GAGVSQSPSNKVTEKGKDVELRCDPISGHTALYWYRQSLGQGLEFLIYFQGNSAPDKSGLPSDRFSAERTGGSVSTLTIQRTQQEDSAVYLCASSLTGHEQYFGPGTRLTVT.

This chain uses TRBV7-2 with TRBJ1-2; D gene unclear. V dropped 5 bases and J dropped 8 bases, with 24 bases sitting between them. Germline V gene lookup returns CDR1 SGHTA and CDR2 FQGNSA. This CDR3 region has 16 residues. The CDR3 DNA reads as TGTGCCAGCAGCAAAGGAGGGCGCTCCTTTCGGTTGGGCTACACCTTC. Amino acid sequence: CASSKGGRSFRLGYTF.

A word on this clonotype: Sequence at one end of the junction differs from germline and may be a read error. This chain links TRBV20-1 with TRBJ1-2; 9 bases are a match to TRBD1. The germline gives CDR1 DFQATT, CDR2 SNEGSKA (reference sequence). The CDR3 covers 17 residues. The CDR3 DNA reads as TGCTGTGCTAGAGGGGCGGGACAGGGATCCATGAGCTATGGCTACACCTTC. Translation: CCARGAGQGSMSYGYTF.

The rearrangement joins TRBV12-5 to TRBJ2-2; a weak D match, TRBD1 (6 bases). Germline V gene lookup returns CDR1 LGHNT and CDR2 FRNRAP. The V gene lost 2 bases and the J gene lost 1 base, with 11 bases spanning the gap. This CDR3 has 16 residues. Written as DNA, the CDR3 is TGTGCTAGTGGTTTGTCCCCGACAGGGAACACCGGGGAGCTGTTTTTT. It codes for CASGLSPTGNTGELFF.

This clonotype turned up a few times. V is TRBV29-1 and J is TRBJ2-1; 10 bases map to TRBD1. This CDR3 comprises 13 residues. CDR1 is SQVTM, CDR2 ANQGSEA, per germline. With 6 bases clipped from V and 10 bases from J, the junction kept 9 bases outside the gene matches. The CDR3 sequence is CSVRQGAMIEQFF. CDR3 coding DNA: TGCAGCGTACGACAGGGGGCAATGATCGAGCAGTTCTTC.

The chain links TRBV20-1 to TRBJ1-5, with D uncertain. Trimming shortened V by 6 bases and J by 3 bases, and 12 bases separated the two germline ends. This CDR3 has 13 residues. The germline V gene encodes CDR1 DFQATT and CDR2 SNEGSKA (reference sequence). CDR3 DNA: TGCAGTGCCACCGGACGGGACAATCAGCCCCAGCATTTT. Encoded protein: CSATGRDNQPQHF.

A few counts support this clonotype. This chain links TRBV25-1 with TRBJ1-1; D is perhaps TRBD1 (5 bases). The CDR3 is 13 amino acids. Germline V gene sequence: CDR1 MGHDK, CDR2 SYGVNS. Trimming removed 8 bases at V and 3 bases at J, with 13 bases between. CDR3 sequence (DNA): TGTGCCAGCGCCTGGGGGGTCGACACTGAAGCTTTCTTT. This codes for CASAWGVDTEAFF.

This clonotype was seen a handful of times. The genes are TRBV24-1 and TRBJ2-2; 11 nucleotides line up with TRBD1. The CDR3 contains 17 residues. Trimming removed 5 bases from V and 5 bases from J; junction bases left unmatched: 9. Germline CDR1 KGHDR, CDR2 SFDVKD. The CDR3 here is CATSVPGQGVGTGELFF. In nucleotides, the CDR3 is TGTGCCACCAGTGTGCCGGGACAGGGGGTTGGGACCGGGGAGCTGTTTTTT.